This T cell receptor (beta chain) was sequenced during a study of radiotherapy plus CTLA-4 blockade in lung cancer. Comments on this clone: Its antigen is currently unknown.

Only in-frame clones appear in the TCRdb table, and some are missing; sequencing was by immunoSEQ multiplex PCR. Of more than 30,000 clones in the sample, roughly 71% are singletons; the top ten hold under 5%. Notes on the study in general: In blood, TCR clones derived from the tumor expanded after radiotherapy plus ipilimumab.

Germline V gene sequence: CDR1 LGHNA, CDR2 YNFKEQ. V was pared by 3 bases and J by 0 bases, with 4 bases between. This CDR3 contains 13 residues. With ipilimumab providing CTLA-4 blockade, focal radiation was administered to patients who had chemo-refractory metastatic non-small-cell lung cancer. This chain uses TRBV4-2 with TRBJ2-3; no clear D gene. The material sequenced was peripheral blood, taken from a patient treated with radiotherapy plus ipilimumab. The origin of this receptor is a human donor with non-small cell lung cancer who had stable disease on radiotherapy plus ipilimumab. The CDR3 bases are TGTGCCAGCAGCCAGGTTAGCACAGATACGCAGTATTTT. It specifies CASSQVSTDTQYF.